Here is one T cell receptor (beta chain) with its context. Its matching antigen is unknown. This record belongs to a study of early T cells in non-severe SARS-CoV-2 infection. Study as a whole: The authors sequenced bulk RNA from unsorted whole blood, leaving chains unpaired. Overall study findings and caveats: Missing private and CD4 specificities, VDJdb matching favored anti-spike CD8 responses.

Per germline, CDR1 KGHSH and CDR2 LQKENI. V lost 3 bases and J 5 bases, leaving 9 bases between the germline ends. The CDR3 consists of 13 residues. Attachment of unique molecular identifiers was made to individual cDNA molecules. Each CDR3 protein is one row after TCRdb ran MiXCR on the 5' RACE reads. The sample holds approximately 90,000 distinct CDR3 sequences, 15% to 20% seen once. The genes are TRBV18 and TRBJ2-3; no clear D. This sequence was found in an adult who was a healthcare worker with PCR-confirmed SARS-CoV-2 infection or an uninfected control (not recorded which). The starting material was whole blood, obtained at baseline. CDR3 sequence: CASSPVARDTQYF. The CDR3 DNA is TGTGCCAGCTCACCGGTAGCTCGAGATACGCAGTATTTT.